The clone carrying this T cell receptor (beta chain) was counted at least ten times. This specimen belongs to a study of spatial heterogeneity in lung cancer. Overall study context: Samples came from approximately 65 TRACERx patients with untreated early-stage lung cancer.

TCRdb passed the 5' RACE reads through MiXCR, listing each CDR3 protein once. In the table there are some 35,000 distinct CDR3 sequences, more than 6.5% of which are singletons. Sample time point: blood at routine non-recurrence follow-up after resection. From tumor, nontumor lung or frozen PBMC, whole RNA was taken unsorted for sequencing. The CDR3 length is 13 residues. The V gene lost 2 bases and the J gene lost 3 bases, with 4 bases spanning the gap. Germline V gene data show CDR1 as MNHNY and CDR2 as SVGAGI (reference sequence). The sequences come from PBMCs, collected at follow-up. The source of this sequence is a male donor with early-stage non-small cell lung cancer. The rearrangement uses TRBV6-6 and TRBJ2-2, with D unresolved. As DNA, the CDR3 is TGTGCCAGCAGTTACCTGGACACCGGGGAGCTGTTTTTT. Its translation is CASSYLDTGELFF.